The 8 T cell receptor beta chains in this list originate from one sample, sequenced in a study of blood T cell repertoires in COVID-19. The table came from immunoSEQ multiplex PCR; TCRdb's copy has only in-frame clones and leaves some out. Of 190,000 or so clones listed, around 84% are singletons. The sequenced sample consisted of peripheral blood. The receptor source for this set is a man aged 35 to 55 with active or convalescent COVID-19.

The CDR3 spells CASSMRQALYGYTF. The CDR3 DNA follows: TGTGCCAGTAGTATGCGACAGGCCCTCTATGGCTACACCTTC. V and J are TRBV19 and TRBJ1-2; the D gene is possibly TRBD1 (6 bases). Germline-derived CDR1 and CDR2 are LNHDA and SQIVND (reference sequence). The CDR3 runs to 14 residues. The germline V and J ends were trimmed by 3 bases and 4 bases, with 12 bases remaining between them.

V and J are TRBV7-9 and TRBJ1-2, with D possibly being TRBD1 (5 bases). Between the trimmed V and J ends, which lost 5 bases and 7 bases, there was a span of 20 bases. Germline V lookup: CDR1 SEHNR, CDR2 FQNEAQ (reference sequence). The CDR3 consists of 15 residues. For the CDR3, the DNA is TGTGCCAGCAGCAGGGCCGACAGCGTTGTAATTGGCTACACCTTC. It is translated as CASSRADSVVIGYTF.

The chain uses TRBV5-1 and TRBJ1-4; D gene uncertain. V was cut by 1 base and J by 0 bases, with 10 bases left in between. Germline CDR1 reads SGHRS; CDR2 reads YFSETQ. This CDR3 region has 16 residues. The CDR3 is CASSLWADATNEKLFF. For the CDR3, the DNA is TGCGCCAGCAGCTTGTGGGCCGATGCAACTAATGAAAAACTGTTTTTT.

The chain links TRBV29-1 to TRBJ1-6, with 10 bases lining up with TRBD1. This CDR3 is built from 14 residues. Germline assignment: CDR1 SQVTM and CDR2 ANQGSEA. J gave up 14 bases and V 5 bases, and 12 bases lay outside the gene matches. This CDR3 reads CSVRLEDRGFTLHF. CDR3 DNA: TGCAGCGTTAGACTGGAGGACAGGGGGTTCACCCTCCACTTT.

The chain recombines TRBV7-8 with TRBJ2-1; D gene unclear. CDR3 length: 16 residues. Deletions cut 1 base from V and 0 bases from J, with 10 bases between. Per the germline V gene, CDR1 is SGHVS and CDR2 is FQNEAQ. CDR3 loop: CASSLVAQISYNEQFF. DNA of the CDR3: TGTGCCAGCAGCTTAGTAGCCCAGATCTCCTACAATGAGCAGTTCTTC.

The chain is built from TRBV3-1 (or the pseudogene TRBV3-2) and TRBJ1-2, with TRBD1 matching 7 bases. The junction had 5 bases not matched to a gene; V was cut back by 4 bases and J by 6 bases. The CDR3 totals 13 residues. Germline CDR1 reads LGHDT; CDR2 reads YNNKEL (reference sequence). The CDR3 coding sequence is TGTGCCAGCAGCCGTACAGGGGAGGATGGCTACACCTTC. It specifies CASSRTGEDGYTF.

The genes are TRBV2 and TRBJ1-2; the match to TRBD1 covers 7 bases. The CDR3 loop spans 12 amino acids. Trimming at V came to 8 bases and at J to 4 bases, leaving 4 bases not matched to a gene. Germline assignment: CDR1 SNHLY and CDR2 FYNNEI. This CDR3 reads CASGGQVYGYTF. Here the CDR3 DNA reads TGTGCCAGCGGAGGACAGGTCTATGGCTACACCTTC.

The J gene is TRBJ2-3, the V gene TRBV6-2 or TRBV6-3, with 7 bases identical to TRBD1. The germline CDR1 and CDR2 sequences are MNHEY and SVGEGT. The trim removed 4 bases at V and 5 bases at J, leaving 15 bases unmatched. This CDR3 is 17 amino acids long. For the CDR3, the DNA is TGTGCCAGCAGTTTTCCGCGACGATCCTCAGGGGGAGATACGCAGTATTTT. Encoded protein: CASSFPRRSSGGDTQYF.